Following are 11 T cell receptor beta chains from one sample sequenced in a study of cytomegalovirus exposure and HLA in healthy donors. PCR primers comprised 60 Vbeta and 13 Jbeta primers. Some clones are missing from TCRdb's copy, which holds only in-frame ones; the method was immunoSEQ multiplex PCR. The sample contains some 74,000 clones, around 70% of which appear only once. Material for sequencing was PBMCs. All receptors come from a man aged 35-49 years in good health and CMV-seropositive.

The chain couples TRBV7-2 to TRBJ2-1; D is unclear. Trimming removed 1 base from V and 7 bases from J, with 14 bases in between. The CDR3 totals 15 residues. The germline V gene encodes CDR1 SGHTA and CDR2 FQGNSA. The CDR3 spells CASSLGSSGPNEQFF. CDR3 in DNA: TGTGCCAGCAGCTTAGGGTCTTCTGGGCCTAATGAGCAGTTCTTC.

Of note for this clone: Additional DNA sequences in this sample encode the identical CDR3. The chain employs TRBV25-1 and TRBJ1-1; D might be TRBD1 (5 bases). Trimming stripped 5 bases from V and 1 base from J, with 11 bases between. Germline loops: CDR1 MGHDK, CDR2 SYGVNS. The CDR3 runs to 14 residues. The CDR3 DNA is TGTGCCAGCAGTATAGTCGGACAGAACACTGAAGCTTTCTTT. The encoded protein is CASSIVGQNTEAFF.

In this sample, this clone turned up once. This rearrangement joins TRBV7-8 to TRBJ1-5; 9 nucleotides agree with TRBD1. Germline trimming cut 5 bases from V and 0 bases from J; bases unmatched to any gene: 5. This CDR3 is built from 16 residues. Germline CDR1 is SGHVS and CDR2 is FQNEAQ. CDR3: CASSKRQGVSNQPQHF. Here the CDR3 DNA reads TGTGCCAGCAGCAAACGACAGGGGGTTAGCAATCAGCCCCAGCATTTT.

The chain has TRBV15 and TRBJ1-4, with D possibly TRBD1 on 5 matching bases. CDR3 length equals 16 residues. Trimming left V 0 bases short and J 8 bases short, with 16 bases between. The germline CDR1 and CDR2 sequences are LNHNV and YYDKDF (reference sequence). The CDR3 DNA follows: TGTGCCACCAGCAGAGAGGGGCCACTAGGAGGGGAAAAACTGTTTTTT. It encodes CATSREGPLGGEKLFF.

The chain carries TRBV6-5 and TRBJ1-1; D is perhaps TRBD1 (5 bases). The V gene's germline CDR1 is MNHEY and CDR2 SVGAGI. The CDR3 spans 13 residues. V was clipped by 7 bases and J by 4 bases, with 13 bases between them. The CDR3 protein is CASTQERGTEAFF. The CDR3 coding sequence is TGTGCCAGCACCCAGGAAAGGGGCACTGAAGCTTTCTTT.

Comment on this clone: Other DNA sequences of this sample code for an identical CDR3. V usage is TRBV2 and J usage is TRBJ1-1, with 7 positions matching TRBD1. Trimming removed 6 bases from V and 5 bases from J; junction bases left unmatched: 6. The CDR3 totals 13 residues. The germline CDR1 and CDR2 sequences are SNHLY and FYNNEI. CDR3 region: CASRRTGGTEAFF. The CDR3 region has the DNA TGTGCCAGCAGGAGGACAGGAGGAACTGAAGCTTTCTTT.

The V call is TRBV4-1, the J call TRBJ1-5; perhaps TRBD1 as D (5 bases). Germline assignment: CDR1 MGHRA and CDR2 YSYEKL. This CDR3 contains 15 residues. The ends were cut back, 0 bases at V and 6 bases at J, with 12 bases in the middle. The CDR3 protein is CASSQDPGDSQPQHF. The CDR3 DNA reads TGCGCCAGCAGCCAAGATCCGGGGGATAGTCAGCCCCAGCATTTT.

The genes are TRBV5-1 and TRBJ1-2; D is unclear. CDR3 length: 12 amino acids. The V gene lost 4 bases and the J gene lost 5 bases, with 9 bases spanning the gap. Germline V gives CDR1 SGHRS, CDR2 YFSETQ. CDR3 nucleotides: TGCGCCAGCAGCCCGGTAAGTTATGGCTACACCTTC. It translates to CASSPVSYGYTF.

The chain combines TRBV15 with TRBJ2-3; 9 bases agree with TRBD2. CDR3 length equals 17 residues. V was pared by 3 bases and J by 1 base, with 8 bases of the junction left unmatched. The germline V gene encodes CDR1 LNHNV and CDR2 YYDKDF (reference sequence). CDR3 sequence (DNA): TGTGCCACCAGCAGCTGGTATAGCGGGGGACGCACAGATACGCAGTATTTT. It translates to CATSSWYSGGRTDTQYF.

The count of this clone is one. The rearrangement links TRBV19 to TRBJ2-3, with D possibly TRBD2 on 5 matching bases. CDR1 LNHDA and CDR2 SQIVND come from the germline V gene (reference sequence). Trimming left V 3 bases short and J 6 bases short, with 13 bases between. The CDR3 has 14 residues. CDR3 protein: CASSIERLGDTQYF. CDR3 DNA sequence: TGTGCCAGTAGTATCGAGCGGTTAGGGGATACGCAGTATTTT.

This rearrangement joins TRBV13 to TRBJ1-3; 8 bases fit TRBD1. Trimming at V came to 5 bases and at J to 5 bases, leaving 5 bases not matched to a gene. Germline CDR1 reads PRHDT; CDR2 reads FYEKMQ (reference sequence). This CDR3 is built from 14 residues. CDR3 amino acids: CASSAQGARNTIYF. CDR3 coding DNA: TGTGCCAGCAGCGCTCAGGGGGCCAGAAACACCATATATTTT.